A single sample gave rise to the 3 T cell receptor beta chains below, sequenced in a study of T cell responses to AZD1222 COVID-19 vaccine (dated by TCRdb to the early 2020s). The library was generated by the immunoSEQ multiplex PCR assay. TCRdb obtained this table from immuneACCESS and retained in-frame rearrangements with V and J assigned. These tables miss some clones; where compared with another copy, unresolved V genes account for less than half of the shortfall, and the remainder is unexplained. Present in this sample are 96,000 or so clones, around 89% of which were seen just once. 1.5% to 2% of the sample is held by the ten biggest clonotypes. In light of the paper, this sample's time point label describes: baseline before first vaccination. Sequencing used peripheral blood, obtained on day 0 of AZD1222 vaccination. Every receptor here comes from an adult in good health.

This clone showed up just a few times. The chain links TRBV15 to TRBJ1-1; TRBD1 matches at 9 bases. Germline CDR1 and CDR2: LNHNV and YYDKDF (reference sequence). The CDR3 has 14 residues. V was pared by 5 bases and J by 5 bases, with 6 bases of the junction left unmatched. The CDR3: CATSSRTGVTEAFF. The CDR3 coding sequence is TGTGCCACCAGCTCCCGGACAGGGGTTACTGAAGCTTTCTTT.

The rearrangement uses TRBV19 and TRBJ2-7, with 8 positions matching TRBD1. CDR3 length equals 16 residues. J gave up 1 base and V 5 bases, and 10 bases lay outside the gene matches. Germline V gene sequence: CDR1 LNHDA, CDR2 SQIVND (reference sequence). The CDR3, as DNA: TGTGCCAGTAGTTCAAGAGGACAGGGTCCTTCCTACGAGCAGTACTTC. Encoded protein: CASSSRGQGPSYEQYF.

The V and J genes are TRBV18 and TRBJ2-1, with D uncertain. This CDR3 is built from 14 residues. CDR1 and CDR2 from the germline V gene are KGHSH and LQKENI. The V end was cut by 3 bases, the J end by 3 bases, with 9 bases between. The CDR3 region is CASSPEDLYNEQFF. CDR3 DNA sequence: TGTGCCAGCTCACCGGAAGACCTCTACAATGAGCAGTTCTTC.